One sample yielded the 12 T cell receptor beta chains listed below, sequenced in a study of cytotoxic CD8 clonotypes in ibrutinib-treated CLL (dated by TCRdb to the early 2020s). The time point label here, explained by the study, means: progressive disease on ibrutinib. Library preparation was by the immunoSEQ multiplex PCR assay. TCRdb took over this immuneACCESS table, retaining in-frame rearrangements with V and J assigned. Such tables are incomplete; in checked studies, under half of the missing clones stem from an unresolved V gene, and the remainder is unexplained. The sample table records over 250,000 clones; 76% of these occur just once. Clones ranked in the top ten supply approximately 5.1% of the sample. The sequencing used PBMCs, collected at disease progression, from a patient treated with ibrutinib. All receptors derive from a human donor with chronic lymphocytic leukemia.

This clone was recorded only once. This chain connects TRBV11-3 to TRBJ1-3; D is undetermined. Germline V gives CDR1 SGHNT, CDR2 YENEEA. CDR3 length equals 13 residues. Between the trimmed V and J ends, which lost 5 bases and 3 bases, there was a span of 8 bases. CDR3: CASSRGDGNTIYF. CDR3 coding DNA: TGTGCCAGCAGCAGAGGAGATGGAAACACCATATATTTT.

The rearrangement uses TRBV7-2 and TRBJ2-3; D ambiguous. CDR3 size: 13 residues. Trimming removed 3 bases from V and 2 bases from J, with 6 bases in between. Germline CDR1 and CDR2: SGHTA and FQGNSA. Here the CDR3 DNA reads TGTGCCAGCAGCTTCTACGTCACAGATACGCAGTATTTT. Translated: CASSFYVTDTQYF.

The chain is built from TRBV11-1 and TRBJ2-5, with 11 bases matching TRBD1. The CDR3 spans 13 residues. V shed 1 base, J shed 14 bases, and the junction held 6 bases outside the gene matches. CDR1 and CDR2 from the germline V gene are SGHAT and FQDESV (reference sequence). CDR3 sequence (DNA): TGTGCCAGCAGCTTAGATTTTGGGACAGGGGGATACTTC. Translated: CASSLDFGTGGYF.

The CDR3 here is CATMTSGSVAGEQFF. The CDR3 bases are TGTGCCACCATGACTAGCGGGAGTGTGGCCGGTGAGCAGTTCTTC. The chain links TRBV15 to TRBJ2-1; TRBD2 agrees at 12 bases. Germline V lookup: CDR1 LNHNV, CDR2 YYDKDF (reference sequence). The trim removed 7 bases at V and 9 bases at J, leaving 10 bases unmatched. The CDR3 extends over 15 amino acids.

The CDR3 DNA follows: TGTGCCAGCCTGGGACAGGGTAACTATGGCTACACCTTC. Translating gives CASLGQGNYGYTF. The chain employs TRBV27 and TRBJ1-2, with TRBD1 matching 9 bases. Germline V gene data show CDR1 as MNHEY and CDR2 as SMNVEV (reference sequence). The CDR3 is 13 amino acids. J gave up 1 base and V 8 bases, and 2 bases lay outside the gene matches.

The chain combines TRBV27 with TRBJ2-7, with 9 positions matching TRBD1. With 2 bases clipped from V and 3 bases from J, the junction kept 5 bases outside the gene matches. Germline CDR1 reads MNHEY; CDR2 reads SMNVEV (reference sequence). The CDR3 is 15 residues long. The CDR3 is CASSLRDRDRYEQYF. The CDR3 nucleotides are TGTGCCAGCAGTTTAAGGGACAGGGACCGCTACGAGCAGTACTTC.

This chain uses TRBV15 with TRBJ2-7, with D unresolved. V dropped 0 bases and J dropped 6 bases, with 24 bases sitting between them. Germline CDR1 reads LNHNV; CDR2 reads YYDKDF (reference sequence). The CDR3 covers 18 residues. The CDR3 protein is CATSRDRVDFTVPGEQYF. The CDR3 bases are TGTGCCACCAGCAGAGATCGGGTAGATTTCACAGTCCCCGGCGAGCAGTACTTC.

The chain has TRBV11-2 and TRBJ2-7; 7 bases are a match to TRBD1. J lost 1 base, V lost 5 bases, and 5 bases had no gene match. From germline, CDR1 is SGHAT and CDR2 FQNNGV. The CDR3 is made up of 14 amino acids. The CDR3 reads CASSRLQGSYEQYF. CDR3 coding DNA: TGTGCCAGCAGCCGCCTACAGGGGTCCTACGAGCAGTACTTC.

CDR3 nucleotides: TGCAGCGTTGGTGACCCGTGGGGGGATACGCAGTATTTT. Translation gives CSVGDPWGDTQYF. The chain links TRBV29-1 to TRBJ2-3; D could derive from TRBD1 or TRBD2 (5 bases each). This CDR3 has 13 amino acids. In germline, CDR1 is SQVTM, CDR2 ANQGSEA. Deletions cut 4 bases from V and 6 bases from J, with 14 bases between.

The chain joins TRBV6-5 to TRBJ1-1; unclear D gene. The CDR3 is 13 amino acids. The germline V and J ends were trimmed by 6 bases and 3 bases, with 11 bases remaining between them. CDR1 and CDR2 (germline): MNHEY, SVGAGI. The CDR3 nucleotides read TGTGCCAGCAGAAGGAGGTCCGACACTGAAGCTTTCTTT. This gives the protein CASRRRSDTEAFF.

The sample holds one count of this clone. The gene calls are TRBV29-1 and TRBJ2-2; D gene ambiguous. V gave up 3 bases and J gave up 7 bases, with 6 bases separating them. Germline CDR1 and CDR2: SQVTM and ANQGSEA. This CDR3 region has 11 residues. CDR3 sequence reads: CSVDSLGELFF. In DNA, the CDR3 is TGCAGCGTTGACAGCCTCGGGGAGCTGTTTTTT.

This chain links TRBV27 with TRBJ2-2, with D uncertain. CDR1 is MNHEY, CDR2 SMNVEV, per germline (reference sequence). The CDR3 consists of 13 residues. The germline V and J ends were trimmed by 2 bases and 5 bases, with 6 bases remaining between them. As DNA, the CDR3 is TGTGCCAGCAGTTTAGGGCCTACCGGGGAGCTGTTTTTT. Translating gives CASSLGPTGELFF.